The 9 T cell receptor beta chains below were found in one sample sequenced in a study of shared clonotypes between healthy human individuals. Assay: immunoSEQ multiplex PCR; the TCRdb copy retains only in-frame clones and omits some. The repertoire holds roughly 1,600,000 clones, approximately 98.5% seen once, with 0.3% to 0.45% in the top ten. Sequencing used naive CD4+ T cells sorted from blood. Subset here: CD45RA+ positively selected. The receptors originated from a man younger than 40 in good health.

With respect to this clone: Within the sample, other DNA sequences also encode this same CDR3. The chain has TRBV5-1 and TRBJ2-5; D call uncertain. This CDR3 region has 12 residues. V was pared by 0 bases and J by 5 bases, with 5 bases between. Germline CDR1 is SGHRS and CDR2 is YFSETQ. The CDR3 protein is CASSLVGETQYF. CDR3 DNA: TGCGCCAGCAGCTTGGTCGGGGAGACCCAGTACTTC.

V usage is TRBV5-4 and J usage is TRBJ1-4; D perhaps matches TRBD1 (5 bases). From germline, CDR1 is SGHNT and CDR2 YYREEE (reference sequence). The CDR3 runs 15 residues. The V end lost 3 bases, the J end lost 12 bases, and 21 bases lay between the germline ends. The CDR3 coding sequence is TGTGCCAGCAGCTGGGAACCGGGACGGCGTCCTGAACTGTTTTTT. Amino acid sequence: CASSWEPGRRPELFF.

V usage is TRBV4-1 and J usage is TRBJ1-1, with TRBD1 identical over 7 bases. This CDR3 has 16 amino acids. V lost 0 bases to trimming and J lost 4 bases; unmatched junction nucleotides: 8. Germline values: CDR1 MGHRA, CDR2 YSYEKL. The CDR3 loop is CASSQDRTGFATEAFF. The CDR3 DNA reads as TGCGCCAGCAGCCAAGACAGGACAGGATTCGCCACTGAAGCTTTCTTT.

V gene TRBV28 combines with J gene TRBJ2-7; TRBD2 is a possible D gene (6 bases). The V gene's germline CDR1 is MDHEN and CDR2 SYDVKM. CDR3 length: 15 amino acids. Trimming removed 4 bases from V and 6 bases from J, with 19 bases in between. The CDR3 loop is CASSSRRFPGGEQYF. The CDR3 nucleotides read TGTGCCAGCAGTTCTCGCCGATTCCCCGGGGGCGAGCAGTACTTC.

In this sample, this clone turned up once. This rearrangement joins TRBV5-1 to TRBJ2-3, with 15 bases identical to TRBD2. The germline V gene encodes CDR1 SGHRS and CDR2 YFSETQ. There are 16 residues in the CDR3. Trimming at V came to 4 bases and at J to 5 bases, leaving 5 bases not matched to a gene. The CDR3 DNA is TGCGCCAGCAGCCCTCCGGGACTAGCGGGAGGAGATACGCAGTATTTT. The encoded protein is CASSPPGLAGGDTQYF. The complete variable domain, with remaining parts taken from reference TRBV5-1 and TRBJ2-3, reads KAGVTQTPRYLIKTRGQQVTLSCSPISGHRSVSWYQQTPGQGLQFLFEYFSETQRNKGNFPGRFSGRQFSNSRSEMNVSTLELGDSALYLCASSPPGLAGGDTQYFGPGTRLTVL.

The chain employs TRBV9 and TRBJ2-1; 10 nucleotides agree with TRBD2. The CDR3 contains 16 residues. V lost 6 bases and J lost 0; bases outside the gene matches: 6. Germline loops: CDR1 SGDLS, CDR2 YYNGEE. The CDR3 DNA reads TGTGCCAGCACTCCCTTAGCGGGAGGCTCCTACAATGAGCAGTTCTTC. This sequence encodes CASTPLAGGSYNEQFF.

This rearrangement joins TRBV5-1 to TRBJ2-1; 7 bases align to TRBD1. In germline, CDR1 is SGHRS, CDR2 YFSETQ. The ends lost 3 bases at V and 2 bases at J; junction bases unmatched: 8. CDR3 size: 16 residues. The CDR3 sequence: CASSWMTGPPYNEQFF. CDR3 coding DNA: TGCGCCAGCAGCTGGATGACAGGGCCGCCCTACAATGAGCAGTTCTTC. Filled out from reference TRBV5-1 and TRBJ2-1, the complete variable domain reads KAGVTQTPRYLIKTRGQQVTLSCSPISGHRSVSWYQQTPGQGLQFLFEYFSETQRNKGNFPGRFSGRQFSNSRSEMNVSTLELGDSALYLCASSWMTGPPYNEQFFGPGTRLTVL.

This chain connects TRBV11-2 to TRBJ2-3; 10 positions agree with TRBD1. Germline CDR1 reads SGHAT; CDR2 reads FQNNGV. V gave up 2 bases and J gave up 4 bases; unmatched junction bases: 6. The CDR3 extends over 16 amino acids. The CDR3 sequence: CASSLPWTGGPDTQYF. Here the CDR3 DNA reads TGTGCCAGCAGCTTACCATGGACAGGGGGTCCAGATACGCAGTATTTT.

With regard to this clone: This CDR3 is also generated by other DNA sequences in the sample. The J gene is TRBJ2-1, the V gene TRBV19; weak D call: TRBD1 (5 bases). Germline CDR1 and CDR2: LNHDA and SQIVND (reference sequence). The CDR3 runs 15 residues. Trimming took 1 base from V and 0 from J, leaving 7 bases between them. CDR3 in amino acids: CASSIGQSSYNEQFF. CDR3 DNA sequence: TGTGCCAGTAGTATAGGACAGAGCTCCTACAATGAGCAGTTCTTC.